The present T cell receptor (beta chain) was sequenced within a study of blood T cell repertoires in COVID-19. Sequencing used immunoSEQ multiplex PCR; TCRdb keeps in-frame clones, though not all of them. The table records around 150,000 clones, roughly 87% of them present only once. Donors in Cohort 3 who had recovered were those with two negative PCRs, healthcare professional clearance, or resolution of their symptoms. V shed 4 bases, J shed 0 bases, and the junction held 8 bases outside the gene matches. The V gene's germline CDR1 is KGHSH and CDR2 LQKENI. The CDR3 extends over 19 amino acids. The chain carries TRBV18 and TRBJ2-2, with TRBD2 matching over 13 bases. What was sequenced was PBMCs or T cells enriched from blood (not recorded which). The receptor was isolated from a man between 45 and 60 years old who had recovered from COVID-19. The chain's CDR3 is CASSRGLAGLFANTGELFF. DNA of the CDR3: TGTGCCAGCTCACGGGGACTAGCGGGGCTATTCGCGAACACCGGGGAGCTGTTTTTT.